The entry below gives a single T cell receptor (beta chain) sequence along with its context. The CDR3 totals 15 residues. Germline CDR1 and CDR2: MNHEY and SMNVEV (reference sequence). V was clipped by 3 bases and J by 2 bases; unmatched bases: 7. The data were obtained in a study of OX40 agonist ivuxolimab in advanced cancers. The table came from immunoSEQ multiplex PCR; TCRdb's copy has only in-frame clones and leaves some out. The data hold 50,000 to 70,000 clones, with approximately 90% observed a single time. The gene calls are TRBV27 and TRBJ2-7; 7 bases match TRBD1. This receptor was taken from an adult with an advanced solid tumor such as melanoma, head and neck, liver or kidney cancer. The source material was CD4+ or CD8+ T cells sorted from blood, sampled in a trial of the OX40 agonist ivuxolimab. The CDR3: CASSFTRTGTYEQYF. CDR3 in DNA: TGTGCCAGCAGTTTCACGAGGACAGGCACCTACGAGCAGTACTTC.